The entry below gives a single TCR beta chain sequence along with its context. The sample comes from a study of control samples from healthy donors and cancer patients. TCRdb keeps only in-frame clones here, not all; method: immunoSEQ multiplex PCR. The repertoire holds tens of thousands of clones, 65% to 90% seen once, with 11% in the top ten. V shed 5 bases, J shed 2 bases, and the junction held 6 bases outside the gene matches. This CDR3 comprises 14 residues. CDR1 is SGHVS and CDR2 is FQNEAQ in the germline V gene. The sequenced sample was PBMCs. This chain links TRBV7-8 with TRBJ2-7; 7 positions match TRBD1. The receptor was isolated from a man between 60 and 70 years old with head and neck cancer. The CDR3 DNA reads TGTGCCAGCAGCAGCTACAGGGGTCCCTACGAGCAGTACTTC. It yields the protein CASSSYRGPYEQYF.